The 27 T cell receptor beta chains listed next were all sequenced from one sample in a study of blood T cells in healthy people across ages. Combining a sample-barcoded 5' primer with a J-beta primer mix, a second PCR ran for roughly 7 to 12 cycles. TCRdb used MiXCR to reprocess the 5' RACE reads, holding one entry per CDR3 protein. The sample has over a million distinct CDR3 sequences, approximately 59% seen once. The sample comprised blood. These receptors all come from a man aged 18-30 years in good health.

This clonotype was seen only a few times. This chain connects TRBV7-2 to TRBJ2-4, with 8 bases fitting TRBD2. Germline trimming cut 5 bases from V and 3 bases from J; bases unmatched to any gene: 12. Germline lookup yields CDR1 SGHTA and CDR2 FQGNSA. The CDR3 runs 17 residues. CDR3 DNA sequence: TGTGCCAGCAGCGTCGTATCGGGAGGGGTCGGCAAAAACATTCAGTACTTC. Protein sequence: CASSVVSGGVGKNIQYF.

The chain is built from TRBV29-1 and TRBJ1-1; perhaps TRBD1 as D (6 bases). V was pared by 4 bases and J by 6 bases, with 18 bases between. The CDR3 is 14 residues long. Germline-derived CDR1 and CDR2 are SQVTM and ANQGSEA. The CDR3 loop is CSVARGGPEPEAFF. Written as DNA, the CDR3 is TGCAGCGTTGCGAGGGGGGGGCCCGAACCTGAAGCTTTCTTT.

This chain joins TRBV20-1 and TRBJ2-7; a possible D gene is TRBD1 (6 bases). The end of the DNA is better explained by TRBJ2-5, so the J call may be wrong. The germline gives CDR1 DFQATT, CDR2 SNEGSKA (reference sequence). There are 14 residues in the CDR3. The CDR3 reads CSAHVGGNQETQYF. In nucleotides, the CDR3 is TGCAGTGCTCATGTTGGGGGCAACCAAGAGACCCAGTACTTC.

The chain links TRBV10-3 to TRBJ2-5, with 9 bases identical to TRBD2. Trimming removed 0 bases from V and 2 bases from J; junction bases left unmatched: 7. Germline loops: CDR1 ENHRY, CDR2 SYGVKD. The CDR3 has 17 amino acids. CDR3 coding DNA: TGTGCCATCAGTGAGTCGAGGGGACTAGCAGATCAAGAGACCCAGTACTTC. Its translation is CAISESRGLADQETQYF.

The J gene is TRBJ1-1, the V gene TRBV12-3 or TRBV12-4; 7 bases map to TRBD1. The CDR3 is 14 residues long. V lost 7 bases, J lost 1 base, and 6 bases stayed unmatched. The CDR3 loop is CASIKGAENTEAFF. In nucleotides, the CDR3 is TGTGCCAGCATAAAGGGGGCGGAGAACACTGAAGCTTTCTTT.

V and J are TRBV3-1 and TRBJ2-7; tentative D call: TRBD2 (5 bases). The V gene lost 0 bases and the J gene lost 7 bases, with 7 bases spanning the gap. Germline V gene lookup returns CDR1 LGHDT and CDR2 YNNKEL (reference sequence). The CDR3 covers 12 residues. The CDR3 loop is CASSQEPGEQYF. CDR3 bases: TGTGCCAGCAGCCAAGAACCGGGGGAGCAGTACTTC.

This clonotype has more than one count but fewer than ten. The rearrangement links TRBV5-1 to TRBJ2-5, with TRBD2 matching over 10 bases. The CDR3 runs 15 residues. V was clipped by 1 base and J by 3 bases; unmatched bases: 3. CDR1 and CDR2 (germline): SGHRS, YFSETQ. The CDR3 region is CASSLSLAGEETQYF. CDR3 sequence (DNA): TGCGCCAGCAGCTTGTCGCTAGCGGGAGAAGAGACCCAGTACTTC.

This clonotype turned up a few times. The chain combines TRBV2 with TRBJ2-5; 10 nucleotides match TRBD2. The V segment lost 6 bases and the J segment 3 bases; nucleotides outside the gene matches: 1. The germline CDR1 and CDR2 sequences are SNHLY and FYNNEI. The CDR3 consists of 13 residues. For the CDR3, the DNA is TGTGCCAGCAGACTAGCGGGGAAAGAGACCCAGTACTTC. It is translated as CASRLAGKETQYF.

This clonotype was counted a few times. The CDR3 bases are TGTGCCAGCAGCTTACCCTTTGGGGAGACCCAGTACTTC. This encodes CASSLPFGETQYF. This chain links TRBV7-2 with TRBJ2-5, with D unclear. The CDR3 extends over 13 amino acids. Germline-derived CDR1 and CDR2 are SGHTA and FQGNSA. V dropped 2 bases and J dropped 5 bases, with 9 bases sitting between them.

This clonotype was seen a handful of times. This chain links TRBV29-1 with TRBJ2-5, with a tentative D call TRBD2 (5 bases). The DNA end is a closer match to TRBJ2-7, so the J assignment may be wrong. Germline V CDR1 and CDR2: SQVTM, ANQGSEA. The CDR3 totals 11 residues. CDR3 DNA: TGCAGCGTTGATAACGGGAACGAGCAGTACTTC. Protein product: CSVDNGNEQYF.

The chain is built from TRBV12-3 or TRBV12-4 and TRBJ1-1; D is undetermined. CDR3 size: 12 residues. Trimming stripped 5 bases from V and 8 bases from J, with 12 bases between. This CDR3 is CASSTNAPEAFF. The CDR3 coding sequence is TGTGCCAGCAGTACAAACGCTCCAGAAGCTTTCTTT.

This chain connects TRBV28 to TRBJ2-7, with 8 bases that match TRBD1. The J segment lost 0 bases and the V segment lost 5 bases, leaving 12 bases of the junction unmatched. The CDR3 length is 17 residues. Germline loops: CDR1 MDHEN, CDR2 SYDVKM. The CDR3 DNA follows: TGTGCCAGCAGTCTGACCCTGGACAGGGACATCTCCTACGAGCAGTACTTC. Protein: CASSLTLDRDISYEQYF.

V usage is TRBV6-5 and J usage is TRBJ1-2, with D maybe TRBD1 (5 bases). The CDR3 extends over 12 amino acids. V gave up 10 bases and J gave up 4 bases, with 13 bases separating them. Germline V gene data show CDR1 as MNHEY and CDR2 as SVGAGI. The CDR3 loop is CATRDGLYGYTF. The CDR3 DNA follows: TGTGCCACCCGGGACGGCCTCTATGGCTACACCTTC.

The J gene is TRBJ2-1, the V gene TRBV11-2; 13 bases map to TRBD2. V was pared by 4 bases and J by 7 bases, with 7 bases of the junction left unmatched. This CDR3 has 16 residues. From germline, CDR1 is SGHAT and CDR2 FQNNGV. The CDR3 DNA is TGTGCCAGCAGCTCCTTGGGACTAGCGGGGAAGAATGAGCAGTTCTTC. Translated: CASSSLGLAGKNEQFF.

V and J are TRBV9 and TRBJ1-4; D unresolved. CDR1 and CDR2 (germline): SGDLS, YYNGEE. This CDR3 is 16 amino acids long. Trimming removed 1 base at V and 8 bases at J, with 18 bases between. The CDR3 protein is CASSVNPQNSGEKLFF. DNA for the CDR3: TGTGCCAGCAGCGTAAATCCCCAAAACTCGGGGGAAAAACTGTTTTTT.

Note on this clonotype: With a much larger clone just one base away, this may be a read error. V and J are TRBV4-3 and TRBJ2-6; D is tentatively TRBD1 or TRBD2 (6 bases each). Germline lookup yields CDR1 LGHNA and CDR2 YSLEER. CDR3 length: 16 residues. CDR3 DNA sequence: TGCGCCAGCAGCCGGAAGGGGGGCTCTGGGACCAACGTCCTGACTTTC. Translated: CASSRKGGSGTNVLTF.

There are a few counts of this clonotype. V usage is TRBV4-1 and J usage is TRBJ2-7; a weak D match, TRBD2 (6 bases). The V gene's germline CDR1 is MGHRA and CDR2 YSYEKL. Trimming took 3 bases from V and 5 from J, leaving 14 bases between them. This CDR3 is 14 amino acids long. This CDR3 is CASSQISGLNEQYF. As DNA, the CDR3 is TGCGCCAGCAGCCAGATTAGCGGCCTCAACGAGCAGTACTTC.

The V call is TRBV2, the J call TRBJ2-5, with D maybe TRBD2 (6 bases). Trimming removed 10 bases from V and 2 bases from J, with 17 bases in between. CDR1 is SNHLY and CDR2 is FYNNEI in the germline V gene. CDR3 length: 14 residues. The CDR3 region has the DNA TGTGCCACCCTGCGGGGTGGTGTACAAGAGACCCAGTACTTC. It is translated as CATLRGGVQETQYF.

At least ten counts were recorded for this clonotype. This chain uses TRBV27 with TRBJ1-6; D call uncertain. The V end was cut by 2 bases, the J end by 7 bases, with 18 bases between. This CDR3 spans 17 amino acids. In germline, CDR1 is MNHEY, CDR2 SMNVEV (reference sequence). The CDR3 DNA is TGTGCCAGCAGTTTAGATGGGCCCCGGTCCCTAAATTCACCCCTCCACTTT. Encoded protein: CASSLDGPRSLNSPLHF.

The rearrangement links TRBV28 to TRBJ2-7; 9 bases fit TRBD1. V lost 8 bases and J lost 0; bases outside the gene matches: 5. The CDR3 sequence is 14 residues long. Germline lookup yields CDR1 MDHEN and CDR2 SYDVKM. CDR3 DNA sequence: TGTGCCAGCGGGGACAGGGACAACTCCTACGAGCAGTACTTC. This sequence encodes CASGDRDNSYEQYF.

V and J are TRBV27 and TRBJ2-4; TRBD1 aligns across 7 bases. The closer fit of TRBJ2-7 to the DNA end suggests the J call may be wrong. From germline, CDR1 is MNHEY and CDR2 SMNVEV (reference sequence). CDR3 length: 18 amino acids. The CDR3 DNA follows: TGTGCCAGCAGTTTATCGCCGGGACAGAGCGCGGTACCCTACGAGCAGTACTTC. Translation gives CASSLSPGQSAVPYEQYF.

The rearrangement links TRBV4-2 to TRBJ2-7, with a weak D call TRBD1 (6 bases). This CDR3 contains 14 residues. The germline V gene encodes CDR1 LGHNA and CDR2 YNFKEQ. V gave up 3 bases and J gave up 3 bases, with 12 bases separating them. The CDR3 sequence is CASSQYDRSYEQYF. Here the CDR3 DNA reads TGTGCCAGCAGCCAGTACGACAGGAGCTACGAGCAGTACTTC.

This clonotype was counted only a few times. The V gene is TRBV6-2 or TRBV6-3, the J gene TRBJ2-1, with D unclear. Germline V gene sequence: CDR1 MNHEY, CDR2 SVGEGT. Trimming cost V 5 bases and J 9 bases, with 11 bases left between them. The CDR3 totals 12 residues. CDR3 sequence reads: CASSRPRGEQFF. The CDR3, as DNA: TGTGCCAGCAGTCGCCCGCGAGGTGAGCAGTTCTTC.

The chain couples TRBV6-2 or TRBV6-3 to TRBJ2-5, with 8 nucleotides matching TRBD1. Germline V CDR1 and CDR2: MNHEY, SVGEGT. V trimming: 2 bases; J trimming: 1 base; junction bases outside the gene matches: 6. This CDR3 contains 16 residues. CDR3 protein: CASSYPDRGLQETQYF. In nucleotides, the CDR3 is TGTGCCAGCAGTTACCCTGACAGGGGCCTCCAAGAGACCCAGTACTTC.

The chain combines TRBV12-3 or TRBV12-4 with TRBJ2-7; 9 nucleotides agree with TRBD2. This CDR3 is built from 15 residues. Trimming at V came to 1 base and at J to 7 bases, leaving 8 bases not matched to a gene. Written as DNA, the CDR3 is TGTGCCAGCAGTTTAGGGCGGGAGGGCAGGAGTGAGCAGTACTTC. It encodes CASSLGREGRSEQYF.

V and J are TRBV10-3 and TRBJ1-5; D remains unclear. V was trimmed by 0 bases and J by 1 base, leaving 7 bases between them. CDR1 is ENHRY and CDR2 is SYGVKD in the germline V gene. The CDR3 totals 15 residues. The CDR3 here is CAISESASSNQPQHF. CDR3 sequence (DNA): TGTGCCATCAGTGAGTCTGCGAGCAGCAATCAGCCCCAGCATTTT.

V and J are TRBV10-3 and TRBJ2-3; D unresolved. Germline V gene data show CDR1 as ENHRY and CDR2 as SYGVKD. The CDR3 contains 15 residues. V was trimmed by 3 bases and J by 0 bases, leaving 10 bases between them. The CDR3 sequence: CAISDRDKSTDTQYF. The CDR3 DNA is TGTGCCATCAGTGATCGTGACAAAAGCACAGATACGCAGTATTTT.